Below are 23 T cell receptor beta chains sequenced from a single sample in a study of cytomegalovirus exposure and HLA in healthy donors. TCRdb's table, derived via immunoSEQ multiplex PCR, lists solely in-frame clones and lacks some. The sample lists 95,000 to 150,000 clones, roughly 90% occurring once. Sequenced: PBMCs. The origin of the receptors is a woman aged 18 to 35 in good health and CMV-seropositive.

The chain uses TRBV7-3 and TRBJ2-3, with 8 positions matching TRBD2. V lost 2 bases and J lost 5; bases outside the gene matches: 3. Germline V gives CDR1 SGHTA, CDR2 FQGTGA. CDR3 length: 14 residues. The DNA for the CDR3 is TGTGCCAGCAGCTTAGCGGGAGGAGGAGATACGCAGTATTTT. This encodes CASSLAGGGDTQYF.

The chain has TRBV11-2 and TRBJ2-2, with D possibly being TRBD2 (5 bases). The CDR3 runs 17 residues. CDR1 and CDR2 (germline): SGHAT, FQNNGV. V dropped 2 bases and J dropped 3 bases, with 16 bases sitting between them. The CDR3 nucleotides read TGTGCCAGCAGCTTACGTGAGCTTAGCGCCGACACCGGGGAGCTGTTTTTT. This translates into CASSLRELSADTGELFF.

The rearrangement uses TRBV11-2 and TRBJ2-3, with 8 nucleotides matching TRBD1. Looked up from germline, CDR1 is SGHAT and CDR2 is FQNNGV. This CDR3 spans 14 amino acids. With V trimmed by 5 bases and J by 6 bases, 7 bases remained unmatched. CDR3 protein: CASSAGGLRDTQYF. In DNA form, the CDR3 reads TGTGCCAGCAGCGCAGGGGGCTTACGGGATACGCAGTATTTT.

This chain links TRBV7-9 with TRBJ2-7, with 9 bases fitting TRBD1. The CDR3 is 15 amino acids. V was clipped by 5 bases and J by 5 bases; unmatched bases: 10. Germline loops: CDR1 SEHNR, CDR2 FQNEAQ (reference sequence). CDR3 region: CASSLGQGLIDEQYF. The DNA for the CDR3 is TGTGCCAGCAGCCTCGGACAGGGGCTTATCGACGAGCAGTACTTC.

V usage is TRBV5-1 and J usage is TRBJ1-2; a weak D match, TRBD1 (5 bases). CDR1 SGHRS and CDR2 YFSETQ come from the germline V gene. V was trimmed by 4 bases and J by 1 base, leaving 20 bases between them. This CDR3 is built from 17 residues. CDR3 region: CASSPRGDAGLNYGYTF. CDR3 DNA sequence: TGCGCCAGCAGCCCGAGAGGTGATGCAGGGCTTAACTATGGCTACACCTTC. Variable domain in full (rest from reference TRBV5-1 and TRBJ1-2): KAGVTQTPRYLIKTRGQQVTLSCSPISGHRSVSWYQQTPGQGLQFLFEYFSETQRNKGNFPGRFSGRQFSNSRSEMNVSTLELGDSALYLCASSPRGDAGLNYGYTFGSGTRLTVV.

This clone was observed a few times. The chain has TRBV11-2 and TRBJ2-7, with 9 positions matching TRBD1. Per germline, CDR1 SGHAT and CDR2 FQNNGV. There are 14 residues in the CDR3. The V segment lost 9 bases and the J segment 3 bases; nucleotides outside the gene matches: 9. The CDR3 here is CASRPPGQGYEQYF. CDR3 nucleotide sequence: TGTGCCAGTAGACCTCCGGGACAGGGCTACGAGCAGTACTTC. The complete variable domain, with remaining parts taken from reference TRBV11-2 and TRBJ2-7, reads EAGVAQSPRYKIIEKRQSVAFWCNPISGHATLYWYQQILGQGPKLLIQFQNNGVVDDSQLPKDRFSAERLKGVDSTLKIQPAKLEDSAVYLCASRPPGQGYEQYFGPGTRLTVT.

The chain couples TRBV6-5 to TRBJ1-1; D remains unclear. The V gene's germline CDR1 is MNHEY and CDR2 SVGAGI. V was trimmed by 7 bases and J by 1 base, leaving 7 bases between them. This CDR3 has 12 residues. CDR3 bases: TGTGCCAGCATCAGGTCGAACACTGAAGCTTTCTTT. Translated, it gives CASIRSNTEAFF.

This chain uses TRBV5-1 with TRBJ2-5; a weak D match, TRBD2 (5 bases). Trimming left V 5 bases short and J 5 bases short, with 13 bases between. Germline assignment: CDR1 SGHRS and CDR2 YFSETQ. The length of the CDR3 is 13 residues. CDR3 bases: TGCGCCAGCAGTTTAGAGGACTCCGAGACCCAGTACTTC. Its translation is CASSLEDSETQYF.

V is TRBV4-1 and J is TRBJ1-5, with 7 bases lining up with TRBD1. In germline, CDR1 is MGHRA, CDR2 YSYEKL. This CDR3 is built from 16 residues. The trim removed 3 bases at V and 3 bases at J, leaving 8 bases unmatched. The chain's CDR3 is CASSQTPGQINQPQHF. DNA of the CDR3: TGCGCCAGCAGCCAGACGCCGGGACAGATCAATCAGCCCCAGCATTTT.

J is TRBJ1-2 and V is TRBV19; D possibly corresponds to TRBD1 (6 bases). There are 14 residues in the CDR3. Trimming removed 8 bases at V and 4 bases at J, with 17 bases between. Germline CDR1 and CDR2: LNHDA and SQIVND (reference sequence). CDR3 protein: CASGRGQMPYGYTF. The CDR3 region has the DNA TGTGCCAGTGGGCGGGGGCAGATGCCCTATGGCTACACCTTC.

The table lists this clone with a count of one. This chain connects TRBV18 to TRBJ1-1, with TRBD1 matching over 8 bases. V lost 6 bases and J lost 1; bases outside the gene matches: 1. The CDR3 contains 13 residues. Germline CDR1 is KGHSH and CDR2 is LQKENI. CDR3 sequence reads: CASSTGENTEAFF. Written as DNA, the CDR3 is TGTGCCAGCTCGACAGGGGAGAACACTGAAGCTTTCTTT.

V is TRBV27 and J is TRBJ1-3; D gene ambiguous. V was pared by 0 bases and J by 4 bases, with 10 bases between. The CDR3 is 15 amino acids. Germline V gene sequence: CDR1 MNHEY, CDR2 SMNVEV (reference sequence). The CDR3 DNA follows: TGTGCCAGCAGTTTATCGGTGGGCGCAGGAAACACCATATATTTT. Protein product: CASSLSVGAGNTIYF.

This chain uses TRBV11-3 with TRBJ2-4; TRBD2 is a possible D gene (5 bases). The germline CDR1 and CDR2 sequences are SGHNT and YENEEA. The V and J ends lost 11 bases and 3 bases respectively, with 17 bases between them. CDR3 length equals 14 residues. The CDR3 protein is CASGGGESKNIQYF. CDR3 nucleotide sequence: TGTGCCTCCGGAGGTGGGGAGAGCAAAAACATTCAGTACTTC. The full variable domain, its missing parts supplied by reference TRBV11-3 and TRBJ2-4, is EAGVVQSPRYKIIEKKQPVAFWCNPISGHNTLYWYLQNLGQGPELLIRYENEEAVDDSQLPKDRFSAERLKGVDSTLKIQPAELGDSAVYLCASGGGESKNIQYFGAGTRLSVL.

The chain is built from TRBV30 and TRBJ1-4; possible D gene TRBD1, 5 bases. CDR3 size: 13 residues. V was shortened by 5 bases and J by 3 bases, with 10 bases between the two germline ends. Germline V CDR1 and CDR2: GTSNPN, SVGIG (reference sequence). The CDR3: CAWRREANEKLFF. CDR3 sequence (DNA): TGTGCCTGGCGCAGGGAGGCTAATGAAAAACTGTTTTTT.

This clone was counted once. The chain is built from TRBV7-2 and TRBJ2-1; D is unclear. V lost 1 base to trimming and J lost 12 bases, with 7 bases between them. Per germline, CDR1 SGHTA and CDR2 FQGNSA. This CDR3 is built from 11 residues. CDR3 protein: CASSLGYGQFF. Here the CDR3 DNA reads TGTGCCAGCAGCTTAGGCTATGGGCAGTTCTTC.

The chain recombines TRBV25-1 with TRBJ2-1; D uncertain. The CDR3 contains 14 residues. The germline V gene has CDR1 MGHDK and CDR2 SYGVNS. Trimming pared 4 bases from V and 2 bases from J, leaving 9 bases between. The CDR3 protein is CASSGLDPYNEQFF. The CDR3 coding sequence is TGTGCCAGCAGTGGGCTAGACCCCTACAATGAGCAGTTCTTC.

Here the CDR3 DNA reads TGTGCCCTGCGGGTGTGGTCGGGAGAGCAGTACTTC. Its protein product is CALRVWSGEQYF. The rearrangement uses TRBV30 and TRBJ2-7, with D possibly being TRBD2 (5 bases). Germline V CDR1 and CDR2: GTSNPN, SVGIG (reference sequence). The CDR3 loop spans 12 amino acids. V was pared by 8 bases and J by 7 bases, with 18 bases between.

V is TRBV6-5 and J is TRBJ2-5; 7 bases are a match to TRBD1. Germline-derived CDR1 and CDR2 are MNHEY and SVGAGI. The V segment lost 6 bases and the J segment 4 bases; nucleotides outside the gene matches: 2. The CDR3 totals 12 residues. The CDR3 nucleotides are TGTGCCAGCAGGCACAGGGGAGAGACCCAGTACTTC. It is translated as CASRHRGETQYF.

CDR3 amino acids: CASSQGVSNTGELFF. In nucleotides, the CDR3 is TGTGCCAGCAGTCAAGGGGTCTCGAACACCGGGGAGCTGTTTTTT. The chain links TRBV6-6 to TRBJ2-2, with D perhaps TRBD1 (5 bases). The CDR3 has 15 residues. V lost 5 bases to trimming and J lost 0 bases, with 10 bases between them. Germline loops: CDR1 MNHNY, CDR2 SVGAGI (reference sequence).

This chain joins TRBV13 and TRBJ2-2; the match to TRBD2 covers 12 bases. This CDR3 comprises 18 residues. The junction had 9 bases not matched to a gene; V was cut back by 3 bases and J by 4 bases. CDR1 and CDR2 (germline): PRHDT, FYEKMQ (reference sequence). The CDR3 spells CASSLMTSGRVGTGELFF. CDR3 bases: TGTGCCAGCAGCTTGATGACTAGCGGGAGAGTCGGCACCGGGGAGCTGTTTTTT.

The chain links TRBV12-5 to TRBJ1-1; D possibly corresponds to TRBD1 (5 bases). There are 15 residues in the CDR3. Looked up from germline, CDR1 is LGHNT and CDR2 is FRNRAP. Trimming removed 6 bases from V and 1 base from J, with 15 bases in between. The CDR3 here is CASGRETAWNTEAFF. The DNA for the CDR3 is TGTGCTAGTGGCCGTGAGACAGCATGGAACACTGAAGCTTTCTTT.

The chain combines TRBV6-6 with TRBJ1-5, with 7 bases matching TRBD1. The CDR3 is 13 amino acids. V trimming: 8 bases; J trimming: 4 bases; junction bases outside the gene matches: 5. Germline V gives CDR1 MNHNY, CDR2 SVGAGI (reference sequence). The CDR3 region is CASGGQQNQPQHF. CDR3 coding DNA: TGTGCCAGCGGGGGACAGCAGAATCAGCCCCAGCATTTT.

This chain links TRBV13 with TRBJ1-1, with 9 bases fitting TRBD1. V dropped 5 bases and J dropped 3; count of bases not matched to a gene: 16. There are 18 residues in the CDR3. Looked up from germline, CDR1 is PRHDT and CDR2 is FYEKMQ (reference sequence). The CDR3 region is CASSRRGDWTGVYTEAFF. Here the CDR3 DNA reads TGTGCCAGCAGCCGCAGGGGGGATTGGACAGGGGTTTACACTGAAGCTTTCTTT.